Included here is one TCR beta chain sequence, with context. Its cognate antigen has yet to be identified. No much larger clone is present one base from it, and per-base qualities are unavailable. The cohort consisted of 600 to 700 healthy bone marrow donors. Cohort members were all nominally healthy when sampled, although unrecorded immune exposures were likely present. The donor tested CMV seronegative and was one of the 352 seronegative cohort members. Each donor provided a peripheral blood sample, and peripheral blood mononuclear cells were used for TCR beta sequencing. Genomic DNA was extracted from the blood cell samples with the Qiagen DNeasy Blood Extraction Kit. The sample is drawn from a study of cytomegalovirus exposure and HLA in healthy donors (dated by TCRdb to 2016 to 2017). With respect to the entire study: An earlier analysis of approximately 640 of the donors reported 250 to 350 Gb of sequence data and roughly 110 million unique TCR beta sequences from some 180 million T cells. An early release covering around 630 HLA-typed donors comprised 300 to 350 gigabases of sequencing data and around 85 million unique TCR sequences. Of the roughly 400 genotyped donors, approximately 83% fell in the genetic ancestry cluster associated with self-reported Caucasian donors. The aim of the study was to test whether cataloging public T cell receptors could identify signatures of past pathogen exposure. The T cell repertoires of around 730 subjects were profiled by immunosequencing and related to cytomegalovirus serostatus. Along with the approximately 700-subject first cohort, a separate validation cohort of 120 different subjects was used. To predict cytomegalovirus infection status, the study combined high-throughput TCR immunosequencing, statistical association of individual TCRs with disease status, and machine learning. A later analysis re-analyzed previously published TCR beta repertoires from 666 donors and added high-resolution HLA genotyping to study TCR occurrence patterns. The later analysis used no new phenotypic data to find candidate immune exposures, relying instead on TCR beta sequences and their occurrence across donors. An earlier analysis of about 600 of the donors used high-throughput TCR beta sequencing to judge whether each TCR beta V gene segment behaved as functional or pseudogenic. Alongside the repertoire data, information on donor age, sex, ethnicity and CMV serostatus was compiled. In a later genetic analysis, genome-wide SNP genotypes for about 55% of the 666 donors were used, and that subset was treated as a discovery cohort. All discovery cohort repertoires had been generated on a single sequencing platform. Class I and class II HLA loci were covered by the typing at four-digit resolution. The number of donors typed differed by locus, with roughly 629-640 for A, B, C, DRB1 and DQB1, approximately 500 for DQA1, approximately 580 for DPA1, and some 470 for DPB1. Four or five DR-DQ haplotypes were handled as single units for association and clustering because linkage in the cohort was strong. Among around 400 genotyped donors of the cohort, an average of roughly 240,000 unique TCR beta nucleotide sequences were sequenced per donor, about a sixth of them non-productive. What the study reported, not specific to this receptor: Broadly in line with IMGT annotations, most TCR beta V segments showed up in productive rearrangements about 87% or about 30% of the time in an earlier analysis of approximately 640 of the donors. A later analysis reported that several top co-occurrence clusters appeared linked to parvovirus B19, influenza, CMV and Epstein-Barr virus. The study gave a list of about 160 TCR beta chains associated with cytomegalovirus. When HLA alleles, especially DR and DQ, strongly co-occurred, TCR associations were difficult to assign to individual alleles. Most CMV-associated TCR beta chains appeared to be HLA-restricted in a later analysis, and the HLA associations seemed to be driven largely by CMV exposure. In this cohort, only TCR beta chains were sequenced, and detectable features were limited by the absence of alpha or paired-chain data. Most TCR sequences were seen in very few donors, while some public TCRs were found in many individuals. In a later analysis, TCR association rates were found to vary across HLA loci, with the most associated TCRs seen for DRB1 alleles and the fewest for HLA-C alleles. In both the original and validation cohorts, the classifier was reported to diagnose cytomegalovirus status with high specificity and sensitivity. CMV serostatus was the only immune exposure information available for the cohort. Linkage disequilibrium might explain the correlated functional status among segregating V segments, but an unknown experimental factor could not be excluded. Because counts were too low, some 17 rarely observed V segments, including chromosome 9 orphons, were left out of the earlier analysis of 500 to 750 of the donors. The authors suggested that the approach could potentially be extended to other disease states and immunological phenotypes. In a later analysis, HLA-associated TCR beta chains were found to be more clonally expanded and to have lower generation probabilities than equally common non-associated chains. Because some donors lacked HLA typing at each locus, the association tests relied only on the typed subset. Presence/absence analyses assumed roughly uniform sequencing depth across donors, an assumption that may not hold. An association between a missense DCLRE1C variant and V-gene and J-gene trimming of TCR beta chains was found in a later genetic analysis and replicated in an independent cohort. In vitro tests confirmed that three of the cytomegalovirus-associated TCR beta chains recognize cytomegalovirus antigens. In a later analysis, over 15,000 TCR beta sequences were associated with specific HLA alleles at a false discovery rate of 0.05. The 87-base-pair reads could not distinguish some IMGT-functional V segments, including TRBV6-2 and TRBV6-3, so those segments were excluded. A further reported finding was that TCR beta sequences accurately predicted the HLA-A and HLA-B alleles for most subjects in the first cohort. In a later genetic analysis, fewer N-insertions in productive TCRs were reported among donors in an Asian-associated ancestry cluster than the approximately 670-donor mean. A group of highly shared sequence variants was considered likely to be a technical artifact of the sequencing pipeline.

After removal of 3 bases from V and 4 bases from J, the junction retains 1 base not matched to a gene. The CDR3 runs 14 residues from the cysteine to the phenylalanine. Just the 42-base CDR3 DNA is kept, in frame starting at base 1. The germline V gene yields SGHAT for CDR1 and FQNNGV for CDR2. Libraries were built with the immunoSEQ multiplex PCR assay. The multiplex PCR relied on a mix of 60 forward primers for TCR Vbeta segments and 13 reverse primers for TCR Jbeta segments. Amplification of the CDR3 region of rearranged TCR beta genes was performed with a multiplex PCR assay on genomic DNA. The amplified TCR beta libraries were sequenced on the Illumina HiSeq System as 87-base-pair reads. Per the authors' processing: A later analysis tallied around 87 million unique TCR beta chains across the 550 to 850 repertoires, and approximately 11 million of those chains were shared by two or more donors. A nearest-neighbor algorithm error-corrected the raw reads and collapsed the reads into unique sequences, merging closely related sequences to remove PCR and sequencing errors. Alignment of CDR3 sequences to IMGT reference sequences was used to assign V, D and J gene segments. Each retained sequence needed at least a six-nucleotide match to both a V gene segment and a J gene segment. Rearrangements were called productive when the CDR3 lacked stop codons and stayed in frame with V and J; all others were non-productive. Following IMGT convention, CDR3 was defined as the stretch from the second conserved V-encoded cysteine to the conserved J-encoded phenylalanine. Sequences without an unambiguous match to a single V gene segment were excluded from the earlier analysis of about 600 of the donors. In an earlier analysis of several hundred of the donors, V segments were called functional above 56.7% productive rearrangements and were called segregating when the between-donor standard deviation exceeded 5%. A statistical classification framework was built to diagnose cytomegalovirus status from the catalog of TCR beta chain sequences. In a later analysis, TCR nucleotide sequences were compared against IMGT/GENE-DB human TR gene sequences so that V and J genes could be assigned. The TCRdist pipeline was used in a later analysis to assign CDR3 sequences and most-parsimonious VDJ recombination scenarios. In a later analysis, each TCR beta chain was defined by its CDR3 amino acid sequence together with its V-gene family, and reads lacking a unique V-gene family were excluded. A later analysis removed roughly 590 highly shared, low-generation-probability nucleotide sequences to deal with suspected cross-contamination and a sequencing artifact. In a later analysis, a clonal expansion index for each public chain was calculated from normalized within-repertoire ranks of inferred template counts. Generation probabilities in a later analysis came from a VDJ recombination model fitted to out-of-frame rearrangements, and those results were checked against IGoR. In a later analysis, hypergeometric tests were used to score TCR-TCR, TCR-HLA and TCR-CMV co-occurrence, with a repertoire-size bias correction applied to TCR pairs. In a later analysis, false discovery rates were estimated by permuting HLA or CMV assignments 20 times. In a later analysis, co-occurring TCRs were grouped using DBSCAN, with TCRdist sequence similarity added in when clustering inside HLA-allele-positive subsets. Repertoires with fewer than 30,000 or more than 120,000 public chains were left out of co-occurrence clustering, as were roughly five repertoires with anomalous nucleotide sharing. Here the immuneACCESS table is served through TCRdb, limited to in-frame sequences with V and J called. Missing clones are a known gap in these copies; in checked studies unresolved V genes cover under half, and the rest lacks a known reason. The V and J calls and clone size were taken over from that table, and D and trimming were inferred from the DNA. A total of over 110,000 clones appear in this sample, 82% of them only once. The leading ten clones occupy more than 2.5% of the sample.

The V gene is TRBV11-2 and the J gene is TRBJ1-4, and 8 junctional nucleotides match TRBD1. The sequencing sample was made of PBMCs. This TCR derives from a male donor in good health and CMV-seronegative. In nucleotide form, the sequence is TGTGCCAGCAGCTTCGACAGGGGTAATGAAAAACTGTTTTTT. This encodes CASSFDRGNEKLFF.